This entry concerns a single TCR beta chain. The CDR3 contains 12 residues. Trimming pared 6 bases from V and 2 bases from J, leaving 8 bases between. Germline loops: CDR1 SNHLY, CDR2 FYNNEI. A second PCR of roughly 7 to 11 cycles used a sample-barcoded 5' primer and a J-beta primer mix. TCRdb redid the calling of the 5' RACE reads with MiXCR, one entry per CDR3 protein. There are 700,000 to 900,000 distinct CDR3 sequences in the sample; roughly 24% occur only once, and 3% lies in the top ten. This entry is derived from a study of blood T cells in healthy people across ages. These records were also assigned to another study, of T cells of mothers and their children.

Source material: blood. The chain joins TRBV2 to TRBJ2-7; D gene ambiguous. This TCR derives from a boy younger than 18 in good health. CDR3 sequence reads: CASRDGTYEQYF. The CDR3 nucleotides are TGTGCCAGCAGGGACGGTACCTACGAGCAGTACTTC.